Sequencing of this TCR beta chain was carried out in a study of lymphopenia after photon versus proton radiotherapy. Assay used: immunoSEQ multiplex PCR; TCRdb lists only in-frame clones, some missing. Of approximately 50,000 clones listed, around four fifths are singletons. V lost 6 bases and J lost 0, with 12 bases in between. The CDR3 sequence is 15 residues long. Germline V lookup: CDR1 SNHLY, CDR2 FYNNEI. This rearrangement joins TRBV2 to TRBJ1-5; D gene uncertain. This specimen consisted of peripheral blood, obtained from a patient treated with photon-based radiotherapy. The receptor was isolated from a man in his forties or fifties with gastric cancer. The CDR3 region is CASRAQEISNQPQHF. The CDR3, as DNA: TGTGCCAGCAGGGCTCAGGAAATTAGCAATCAGCCCCAGCATTTT.